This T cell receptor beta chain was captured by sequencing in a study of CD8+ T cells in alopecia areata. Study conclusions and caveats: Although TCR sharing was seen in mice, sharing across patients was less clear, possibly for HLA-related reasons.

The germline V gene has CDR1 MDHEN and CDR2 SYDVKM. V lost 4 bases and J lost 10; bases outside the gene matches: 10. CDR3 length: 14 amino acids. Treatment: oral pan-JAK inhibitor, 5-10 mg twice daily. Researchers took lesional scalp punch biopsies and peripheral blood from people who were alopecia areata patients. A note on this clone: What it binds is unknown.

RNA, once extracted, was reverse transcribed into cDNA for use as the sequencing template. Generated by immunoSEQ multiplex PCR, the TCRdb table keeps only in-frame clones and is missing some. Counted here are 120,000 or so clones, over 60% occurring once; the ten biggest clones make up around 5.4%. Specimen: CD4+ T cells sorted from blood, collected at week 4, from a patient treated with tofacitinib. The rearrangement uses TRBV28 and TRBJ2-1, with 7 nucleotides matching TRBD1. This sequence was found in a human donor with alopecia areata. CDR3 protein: CASSWDRTITEQFF. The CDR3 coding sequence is TGTGCCAGCAGTTGGGACAGAACTATTACGGAGCAGTTCTTC.